The 10 T cell receptor beta chains below all came from one sample that was sequenced in a study of T-cell memory formation after mild COVID-19. Using its own MiXCR run on the 5' RACE reads, TCRdb lists one record per CDR3 protein. Counted here are around 320,000 distinct CDR3 sequences, 28% occurring once; the ten biggest clones make up roughly 14%. The sequenced sample was PBMCs or a T cell subset sorted from them (not recorded which). Receptors originate from an adult woman who had mild COVID-19 (a few samples of this study predate the infection). Cell type and time point are not known.

The chain's CDR3 is CASSLDVAGGNEKLFF. DNA of the CDR3: TGCGCCAGCAGCTTGGATGTCGCAGGGGGGAATGAAAAACTGTTTTTT. The chain is built from TRBV5-1 and TRBJ1-4; 7 positions agree with TRBD1. CDR3 length equals 16 residues. V lost 0 bases and J lost 5; bases outside the gene matches: 7. CDR1 and CDR2 from the germline V gene are SGHRS and YFSETQ.

Here the CDR3 DNA reads TGCAGTGCTAGAGATAATGAAAAACTGTTTTTT. This sequence encodes CSARDNEKLFF. This chain joins TRBV20-1 and TRBJ1-4, with D unclear. V shed 0 bases and J shed 4 bases, with 0 bases lying between them. The CDR3 loop spans 11 amino acids. Germline V gene sequence: CDR1 DFQATT, CDR2 SNEGSKA (reference sequence).

CDR3 bases: TGCAGCGTTGCCTCTGGTCCAGGGGAAGAGACCCAGTACTTC. Translation: CSVASGPGEETQYF. The chain has TRBV29-1 and TRBJ2-5, with D possibly matching TRBD1 (6 bases). Trimming removed 4 bases from V and 3 bases from J, with 15 bases in between. The germline V gene encodes CDR1 SQVTM and CDR2 ANQGSEA. The CDR3 is 14 residues long.

The gene calls are TRBV7-3 and TRBJ1-1; D may be TRBD1 (6 bases). This CDR3 region has 14 residues. The V gene lost 5 bases and the J gene lost 3 bases, with 13 bases spanning the gap. CDR1 SGHTA and CDR2 FQGTGA come from the germline V gene. The CDR3: CASSDTRGDTEAFF. CDR3 in DNA: TGTGCCAGCAGCGACACTAGGGGGGACACTGAAGCTTTCTTT.

This clonotype was detected only a few times. This chain connects TRBV5-1 to TRBJ2-5; 7 bases line up with TRBD1. The CDR3 contains 14 residues. Trimming at V came to 4 bases and at J to 2 bases, leaving 5 bases not matched to a gene. Germline values: CDR1 SGHRS, CDR2 YFSETQ. DNA for the CDR3: TGCGCCAGCAGCGTCGGGACAGAACAAGAGACCCAGTACTTC. Encoded protein: CASSVGTEQETQYF.

V usage is TRBV7-8 and J usage is TRBJ1-2, with D maybe TRBD1 (5 bases). CDR3 size: 14 residues. Germline loops: CDR1 SGHVS, CDR2 FQNEAQ. Between the trimmed V and J ends, which lost 3 bases and 4 bases, there was a span of 12 bases. The CDR3, as DNA: TGTGCCAGCAGCTTCCGGGACTCGAGCTATGGCTACACCTTC. Protein product: CASSFRDSSYGYTF.

This clonotype was observed many times. The V and J genes are TRBV6-2 or TRBV6-3 and TRBJ1-1; D is undetermined. Trimming pared 7 bases from V and 2 bases from J, leaving 11 bases between. There are 13 residues in the CDR3. Germline assignment: CDR1 MNHEY and CDR2 SVGEGT. DNA for the CDR3: TGTGCCAGCAATACCGGGATTAACACTGAAGCTTTCTTT. This translates into CASNTGINTEAFF.

The chain recombines TRBV20-1 with TRBJ2-7; D is possibly TRBD1 or TRBD2 (5 bases each). The CDR3 contains 13 residues. V lost 8 bases, J lost 3 bases, and 17 bases lay in between. Germline CDR1 DFQATT, CDR2 SNEGSKA (reference sequence). This CDR3 is CSPQVGPRYEQYF. Here the CDR3 DNA reads TGCAGTCCCCAGGTGGGACCCCGCTACGAGCAGTACTTC.

The chain uses TRBV18 and TRBJ2-7, with D hard to call. This CDR3 has 15 residues. Germline lookup yields CDR1 KGHSH and CDR2 LQKENI. V lost 2 bases and J 5 bases, leaving 16 bases between the germline ends. CDR3 protein: CASSPKVKQPDEQYF. The CDR3 DNA reads TGTGCCAGCTCACCAAAGGTCAAACAGCCGGACGAGCAGTACTTC. The entire variable domain, with the rest obtained from reference TRBV18 and TRBJ2-7, is as follows: NAGVMQNPRHLVRRRGQEARLRCSPMKGHSHVYWYRQLPEEGLKFMVYLQKENIIDESGMPKERFSAEFPKEGPSILRIQQVVRGDSAAYFCASSPKVKQPDEQYFGPGTRLTVT.

This chain connects TRBV27 to TRBJ2-1; TRBD1 agrees at 9 bases. V was clipped by 5 bases and J by 8 bases; unmatched bases: 10. This CDR3 is 15 amino acids long. CDR1 and CDR2 from the germline V gene are MNHEY and SMNVEV (reference sequence). The CDR3 nucleotides read TGTGCCAGCAGTCCGAGACCGGGGACAGGGTATGAGCAGTTCTTC. Translated: CASSPRPGTGYEQFF.